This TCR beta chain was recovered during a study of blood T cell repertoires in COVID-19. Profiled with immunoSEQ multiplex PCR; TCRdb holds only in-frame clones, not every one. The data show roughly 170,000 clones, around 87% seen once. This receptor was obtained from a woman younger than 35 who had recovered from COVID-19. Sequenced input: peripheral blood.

CDR3: CASSLNAARRANVLTF. CDR3 nucleotide sequence: TGTGCCAGCAGTTTAAATGCGGCGCGGCGGGCCAACGTCCTGACTTTC. The chain combines TRBV27 with TRBJ2-6, with D unresolved. Germline CDR1 MNHEY, CDR2 SMNVEV (reference sequence). The CDR3 sequence is 16 residues long. V lost 2 bases, J lost 5 bases, and 13 bases lay in between.